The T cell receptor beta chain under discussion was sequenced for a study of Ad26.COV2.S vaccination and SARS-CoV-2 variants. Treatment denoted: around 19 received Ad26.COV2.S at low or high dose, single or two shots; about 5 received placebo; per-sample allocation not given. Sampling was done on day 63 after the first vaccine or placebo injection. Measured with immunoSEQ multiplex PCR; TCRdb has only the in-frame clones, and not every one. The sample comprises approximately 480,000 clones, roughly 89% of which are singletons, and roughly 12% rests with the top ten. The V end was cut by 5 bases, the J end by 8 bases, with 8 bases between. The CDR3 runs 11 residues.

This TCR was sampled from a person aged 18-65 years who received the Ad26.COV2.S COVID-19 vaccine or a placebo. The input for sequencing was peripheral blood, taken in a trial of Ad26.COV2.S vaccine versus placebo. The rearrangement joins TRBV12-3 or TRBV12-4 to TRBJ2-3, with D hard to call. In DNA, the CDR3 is TGTGCCAGCAGTCCGCCCGGTACGCAGTATTTT. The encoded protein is CASSPPGTQYF.